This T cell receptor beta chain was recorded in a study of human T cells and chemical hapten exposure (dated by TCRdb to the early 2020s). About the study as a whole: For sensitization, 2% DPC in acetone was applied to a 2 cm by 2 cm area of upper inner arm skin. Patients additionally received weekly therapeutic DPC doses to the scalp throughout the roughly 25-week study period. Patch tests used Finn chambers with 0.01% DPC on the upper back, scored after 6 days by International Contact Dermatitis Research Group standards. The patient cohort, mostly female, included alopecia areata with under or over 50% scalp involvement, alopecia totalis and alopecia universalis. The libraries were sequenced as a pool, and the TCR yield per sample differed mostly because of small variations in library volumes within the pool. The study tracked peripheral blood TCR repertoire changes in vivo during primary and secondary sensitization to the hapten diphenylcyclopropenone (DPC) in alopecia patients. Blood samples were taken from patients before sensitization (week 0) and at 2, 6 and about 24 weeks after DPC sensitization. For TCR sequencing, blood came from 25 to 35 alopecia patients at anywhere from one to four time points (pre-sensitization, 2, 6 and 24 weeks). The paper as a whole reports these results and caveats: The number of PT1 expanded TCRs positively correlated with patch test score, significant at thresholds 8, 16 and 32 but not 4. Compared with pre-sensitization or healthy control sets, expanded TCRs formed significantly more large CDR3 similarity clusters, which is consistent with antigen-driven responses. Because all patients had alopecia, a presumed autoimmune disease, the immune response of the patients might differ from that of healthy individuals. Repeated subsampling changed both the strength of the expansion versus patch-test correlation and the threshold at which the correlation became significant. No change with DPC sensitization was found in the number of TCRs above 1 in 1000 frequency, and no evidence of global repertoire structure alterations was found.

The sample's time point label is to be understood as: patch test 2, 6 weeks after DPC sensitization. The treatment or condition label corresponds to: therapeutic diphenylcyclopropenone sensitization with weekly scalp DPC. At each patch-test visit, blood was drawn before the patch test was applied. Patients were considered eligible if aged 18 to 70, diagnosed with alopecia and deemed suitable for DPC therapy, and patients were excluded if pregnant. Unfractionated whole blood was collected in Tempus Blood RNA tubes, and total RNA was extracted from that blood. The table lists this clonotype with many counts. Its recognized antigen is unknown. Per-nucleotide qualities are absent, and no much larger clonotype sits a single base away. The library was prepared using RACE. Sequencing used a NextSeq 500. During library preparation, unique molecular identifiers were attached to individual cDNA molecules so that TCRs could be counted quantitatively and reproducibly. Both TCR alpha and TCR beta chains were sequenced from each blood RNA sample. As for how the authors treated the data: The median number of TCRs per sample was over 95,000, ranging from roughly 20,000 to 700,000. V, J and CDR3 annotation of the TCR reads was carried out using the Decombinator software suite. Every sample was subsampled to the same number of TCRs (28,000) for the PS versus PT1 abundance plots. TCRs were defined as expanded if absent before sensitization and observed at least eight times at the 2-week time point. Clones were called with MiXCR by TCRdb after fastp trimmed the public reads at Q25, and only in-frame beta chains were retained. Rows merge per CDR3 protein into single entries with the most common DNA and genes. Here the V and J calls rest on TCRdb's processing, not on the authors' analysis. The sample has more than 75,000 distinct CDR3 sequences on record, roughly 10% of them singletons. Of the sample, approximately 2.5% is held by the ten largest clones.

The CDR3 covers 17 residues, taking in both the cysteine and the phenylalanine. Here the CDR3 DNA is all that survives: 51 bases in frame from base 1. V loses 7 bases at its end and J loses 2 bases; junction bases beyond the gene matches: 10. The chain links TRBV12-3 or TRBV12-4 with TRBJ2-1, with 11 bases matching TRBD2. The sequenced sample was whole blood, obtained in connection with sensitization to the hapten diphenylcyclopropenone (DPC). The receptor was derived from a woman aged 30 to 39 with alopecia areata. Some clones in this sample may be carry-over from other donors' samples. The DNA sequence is TGTGCCAGCAAGGGAGGGGGTAGCGGGAGGGCCTACAATGAGCAGTTCTTC. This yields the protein CASKGGGSGRAYNEQFF.